This T cell receptor beta chain was sequenced in a study of neurological immune-mediated disorders. Study background: Of the approximately 34 patients who had multiple sclerosis, about 30 had the relapsing-remitting form and 3 had the secondary progressive form. Notes on the study in general: Repertoires from 18 of 34 multiple sclerosis patients grouped phylogenetically into a related-CDR3 cluster, suggesting a possible signature. The level of TCR clonal expansion was highest in patients with HTLV-1-associated myelopathy and lowest in multiple sclerosis, where it fell below the level seen in healthy controls.

Many counts were recorded for this clonotype. The antigen is not known. The CDR3 spans 14 residues. Germline V CDR1 and CDR2: WSHSY, SAAADI. V lost 8 bases to trimming and J lost 2 bases, with 16 bases between them. Template-switch 5'RACE cDNA synthesis added a 10-nucleotide unique molecular identifier. TCRdb recomputed calls from the 5' RACE reads with MiXCR, one row per CDR3 protein. The table includes about 41,000 distinct CDR3 sequences, about 2.3% detected once. Material: PBMCs. This receptor was taken from a man aged 25 to 40 with multiple sclerosis. This chain uses TRBV10-2 with TRBJ2-7; TRBD1 is a possible D gene (5 bases). The CDR3 DNA reads TGCGCCAGCTTCCCCACGAACAGGCCCTACGAGCAGTACTTC. Amino acid sequence: CASFPTNRPYEQYF.